Shown below are 23 T cell receptor beta chains from a single sample sequenced in a study of human T cells and chemical hapten exposure. Described time point: patch test 1, 2 weeks after DPC sensitization. The treatment is: therapeutic diphenylcyclopropenone sensitization with weekly scalp DPC. From the RACE reads, TCRdb called clonotypes with MiXCR, one entry per CDR3 protein. The repertoire holds 80,000 to 100,000 distinct CDR3 sequences, with roughly 12% as singletons. The sequenced sample was whole blood, obtained in connection with sensitization to the hapten diphenylcyclopropenone (DPC). Every receptor here comes from a middle-aged woman with alopecia areata. Some clones in this sample may be carry-over from other donors' samples.

The CDR3 loop is CSARPVHRLAENTGELFF. The CDR3, as DNA: TGCAGTGCTAGACCGGTTCACCGACTAGCGGAGAACACCGGGGAGCTGTTTTTT. This chain uses TRBV20-1 with TRBJ2-2; TRBD2 matches at 9 bases. J gave up 1 base and V 2 bases, and 11 bases lay outside the gene matches. Per the germline V gene, CDR1 is DFQATT and CDR2 is SNEGSKA (reference sequence). CDR3 length equals 18 residues.

The rearrangement links TRBV28 to TRBJ2-7, with 8 bases lining up with TRBD1. Germline loops: CDR1 MDHEN, CDR2 SYDVKM. Losses at the gene ends were 5 bases for V and 7 bases for J; bases not matched to a gene: 10. This CDR3 contains 14 residues. This chain's CDR3 is CASSIWTGRKEQYF. The DNA of the CDR3 is TGTGCCAGCAGTATCTGGACAGGGCGGAAGGAGCAGTACTTC. The entire variable domain, with the rest obtained from reference TRBV28 and TRBJ2-7, is as follows: DVKVTQSSRYLVKRTGEKVFLECVQDMDHENMFWYRQDPGLGLRLIYFSYDVKMKEKGDIPEGYSVSREKKERFSLILESASTNQTSMYLCASSIWTGRKEQYFGPGTRLTVT.

There are a few counts of this clonotype. This chain links TRBV7-2 with TRBJ2-5, with TRBD2 matching 7 bases. J was trimmed by 5 bases and V by 3 bases; bases with no gene match: 6. Germline assignment: CDR1 SGHTA and CDR2 FQGNSA. The CDR3 extends over 14 amino acids. CDR3 sequence (DNA): TGTGCCAGCAGCTTGGGCGGGAGTGCTGAGACCCAGTACTTC. This codes for CASSLGGSAETQYF.

About this clonotype: This may be a read error, as it is one base from a much larger clone. This chain joins TRBV11-2 and TRBJ2-1, with 11 positions matching TRBD2. The junction had 2 bases not matched to a gene; V was cut back by 4 bases and J by 6 bases. This CDR3 has 14 residues. Per the germline V gene, CDR1 is SGHAT and CDR2 is FQNNGV. The CDR3: CASSSGLAGNEQFF. CDR3 DNA: TGTGCCAGCAGCTCAGGACTAGCGGGCAATGAGCAGTTCTTC.

This clonotype occurred a few times. The V call is TRBV7-9, the J call TRBJ1-5; D uncertain. From germline, CDR1 is SEHNR and CDR2 FQNEAQ (reference sequence). The CDR3 has 14 amino acids. V dropped 5 bases and J dropped 3 bases, with 11 bases sitting between them. The CDR3 spells CASSPDGANQPQHF. The CDR3 DNA is TGTGCCAGCAGCCCAGACGGAGCCAATCAGCCCCAGCATTTT.

In its sample, this clonotype was seen a few times. The chain joins TRBV28 to TRBJ1-2; 12 bases are shared with TRBD1. J lost 4 bases, V lost 6 bases, and 12 bases had no gene match. The germline V gene has CDR1 MDHEN and CDR2 SYDVKM. The CDR3 has 17 residues. CDR3 sequence reads: CASRITTGTGGSYGYTF. Written as DNA, the CDR3 is TGTGCCAGCAGAATCACAACCGGGACAGGGGGCAGCTATGGCTACACCTTC.

The sample holds a few counts of this clonotype. This chain links TRBV12-3 or TRBV12-4 with TRBJ1-2; D uncertain. The V gene lost 4 bases and the J gene lost 0 bases, with 6 bases spanning the gap. This CDR3 comprises 13 residues. The CDR3: CASSYPANYGYTF. CDR3 bases: TGTGCCAGCAGTTATCCGGCTAACTATGGCTACACCTTC.

This clonotype turned up a few times. J is TRBJ2-5 and V is TRBV7-9; D is uncertain. This CDR3 comprises 14 residues. Germline CDR1 reads SEHNR; CDR2 reads FQNEAQ (reference sequence). Between the trimmed V and J ends, which lost 6 bases and 5 bases, there was a span of 16 bases. CDR3 sequence: CASSYHQGGETQYF. The CDR3 bases are TGTGCCAGCAGTTACCATCAAGGTGGGGAGACCCAGTACTTC.

This chain uses TRBV7-9 with TRBJ2-7; the match to TRBD1 covers 8 bases. The germline V gene has CDR1 SEHNR and CDR2 FQNEAQ (reference sequence). V gave up 3 bases and J gave up 7 bases; unmatched junction bases: 8. The CDR3 runs 14 residues. The CDR3 is CASSFGTGPSEQYF. In DNA form, the CDR3 reads TGTGCCAGCAGCTTTGGGACAGGCCCGAGTGAGCAGTACTTC.

This clonotype has ten or more counts. The chain is built from TRBV6-5 and TRBJ2-3; no reliable D call. The CDR3 loop spans 12 amino acids. Looked up from germline, CDR1 is MNHEY and CDR2 is SVGAGI. V was cut by 5 bases and J by 2 bases, with 5 bases left in between. CDR3 loop: CASSSSTDTQYF. The CDR3 DNA is TGTGCCAGCAGTAGCTCCACAGATACGCAGTATTTT.

This clonotype was recorded a few times. The CDR3 DNA reads as TGTGCCAGCAGAGGTCAGTCAAAAAACATTCAGTACTTC. This encodes CASRGQSKNIQYF. V gene TRBV7-2 combines with J gene TRBJ2-4; D gene uncertain. The CDR3 sequence is 13 residues long. Germline lookup yields CDR1 SGHTA and CDR2 FQGNSA. V lost 6 bases and J 4 bases, leaving 10 bases between the germline ends.

On this clonotype itself: A much larger clone sits a single nucleotide away, making a read error possible. This chain joins TRBV6-2 or TRBV6-3 and TRBJ2-1, with 7 bases fitting TRBD2. V lost 1 base, J lost 4 bases, and 7 bases stayed unmatched. CDR1 is MNHEY, CDR2 SVGEGT, per germline. CDR3 length equals 16 residues. The CDR3 loop reads CASSYLVSREYNEQFF. CDR3 sequence (DNA): TGTGCCAGCAGTTACTTGGTCTCGCGGGAGTACAATGAGCAGTTCTTC.

The V call is TRBV6-1, the J call TRBJ2-3; 8 nucleotides align to TRBD1. The V and J ends lost 8 bases and 2 bases, in that order; junction bases with no gene match: 9. This CDR3 comprises 15 residues. Germline V CDR1 and CDR2: MNHNS, SASEGT. Here the CDR3 DNA reads TGTGCCAGCCCACGCCGGGACAGGACCACAGATACGCAGTATTTT. Translation: CASPRRDRTTDTQYF.

This clonotype was seen more than once but under ten times. The chain combines TRBV19 with TRBJ2-1, with 7 bases fitting TRBD1. The trim removed 4 bases at V and 9 bases at J, leaving 9 bases unmatched. Germline V gene lookup returns CDR1 LNHDA and CDR2 SQIVND (reference sequence). CDR3 length: 14 residues. The CDR3 loop reads CASSSQRGLAEQFF. CDR3 bases: TGTGCCAGTAGTAGCCAAAGGGGGCTTGCTGAGCAGTTCTTC.

In this sample, this clonotype turned up many times. The chain employs TRBV28 and TRBJ2-7; D might be TRBD1 or TRBD2, each matching 5 bases. This CDR3 is built from 16 residues. CDR1 is MDHEN and CDR2 is SYDVKM in the germline V gene. The germline V and J ends were trimmed by 6 bases and 1 base, with 19 bases remaining between them. As DNA, the CDR3 is TGTGCCAGCAGCTCACCTTGGGACGCCAGGTCCTACGAGCAGTACTTC. Amino acids: CASSSPWDARSYEQYF.

This clonotype came up many times. The rearrangement joins TRBV6-1 to TRBJ1-1; D remains unclear. Trimming left V 6 bases short and J 0 bases short, with 14 bases between. The length of the CDR3 is 15 residues. In germline, CDR1 is MNHNS, CDR2 SASEGT. The CDR3 region has the DNA TGTGCCAGCAGGGAACTACAACTAATGAACACTGAAGCTTTCTTT. Translating it yields CASRELQLMNTEAFF.

This clonotype was picked up many times. The junction and the germline gene differ at one end; a read error may be behind it. The CDR3 region has the DNA TGTGCCAGTAGTACCGTGGGACAGGACCGGGTGGACTTC. It codes for CASSTVGQDRVDF. This sequence joins TRBV19 and TRBJ2-5; TRBD1 aligns across 8 bases. This CDR3 is built from 13 residues. Germline CDR1 is LNHDA and CDR2 is SQIVND (reference sequence).

V and J are TRBV5-4 and TRBJ1-4; 8 nucleotides match TRBD1. V dropped 0 bases and J dropped 4; count of bases not matched to a gene: 2. CDR3 length: 15 amino acids. The germline V gene encodes CDR1 SGHNT and CDR2 YYREEE (reference sequence). The CDR3: CASSLGGQGNEKLFF. CDR3 nucleotides: TGTGCCAGCAGCTTGGGTGGACAGGGTAATGAAAAACTGTTTTTT.

The chain combines TRBV2 with TRBJ2-1, with a weak D call TRBD1 (5 bases). V was clipped by 6 bases and J by 15 bases, with 18 bases between them. The CDR3 has 12 amino acids. The V gene's germline CDR1 is SNHLY and CDR2 FYNNEI. The CDR3 sequence: CASSRRDSRAFF. The DNA for the CDR3 is TGTGCCAGCAGCCGCAGGGATAGTAGGGCGTTCTTC.

This clonotype was counted only a few times. The chain carries TRBV19 and TRBJ1-2; D call uncertain. V shed 5 bases and J shed 1 base, with 5 bases lying between them. Germline CDR1 LNHDA, CDR2 SQIVND (reference sequence). The CDR3 loop spans 12 amino acids. This chain's CDR3 is CASSPINYGYTF. The CDR3 DNA sequence: TGTGCCAGTAGTCCCATTAACTATGGCTACACCTTC.

To note about this clonotype: This CDR3 is missing its conserved last phenylalanine or tryptophan, likely due to a read error. The chain combines TRBV9 with TRBJ2-3; D call uncertain. Trimming took off 0 bases at V and 10 bases at J, with 9 bases between the two ends. CDR3 length: 12 amino acids. CDR1 is SGDLS and CDR2 is YYNGEE in the germline V gene. The CDR3 loop reads CASSVDEHPQYL. The CDR3 nucleotides are TGTGCCAGCAGCGTAGATGAGCATCCGCAGTATTTA.

The V and J genes are TRBV27 and TRBJ2-7, with D tentatively TRBD1 (5 bases). CDR1 is MNHEY and CDR2 is SMNVEV in the germline V gene (reference sequence). The CDR3 runs to 14 residues. The V gene lost 6 bases and the J gene lost 0 bases, with 12 bases spanning the gap. The CDR3 nucleotides read TGTGCCAGCAGACCTAGGGGCCTCTCCTACGAGCAGTACTTC. Its translation: CASRPRGLSYEQYF.

This clonotype was counted many times. The rearrangement joins TRBV29-1 to TRBJ2-7, with 10 bases aligning to TRBD1. Trimming took 7 bases from V and 6 from J; bases not matched to a gene: 3. CDR1 SQVTM and CDR2 ANQGSEA come from the germline V gene. The CDR3 loop spans 11 amino acids. The CDR3 here is CSGGTGVEQYF. Written as DNA, the CDR3 is TGCAGCGGAGGGACAGGGGTCGAGCAGTACTTC.